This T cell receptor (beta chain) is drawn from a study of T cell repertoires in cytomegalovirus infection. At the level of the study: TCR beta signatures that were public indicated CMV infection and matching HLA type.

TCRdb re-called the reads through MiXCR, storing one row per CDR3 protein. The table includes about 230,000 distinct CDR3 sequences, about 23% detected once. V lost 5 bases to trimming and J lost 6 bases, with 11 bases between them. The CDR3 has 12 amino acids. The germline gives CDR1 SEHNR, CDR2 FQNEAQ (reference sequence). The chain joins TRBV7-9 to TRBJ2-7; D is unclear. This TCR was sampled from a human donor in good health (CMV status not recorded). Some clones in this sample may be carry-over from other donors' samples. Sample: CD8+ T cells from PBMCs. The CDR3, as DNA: TGTGCCAGCAGCAATACACCGGCCGAGCAGTACTTC. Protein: CASSNTPAEQYF.